This T cell receptor beta chain was sequenced during a study of cytomegalovirus exposure and HLA in healthy donors. A multiplex PCR was run with 60 Vbeta primers and 13 Jbeta primers. Libraries were prepared by immunoSEQ multiplex PCR; TCRdb keeps only in-frame clonotypes and omits some of them. The sample carries 100,000 or so clones, 60% to 85% recorded once. Looked up from germline, CDR1 is SEHNR and CDR2 is FQNEAQ (reference sequence). This CDR3 has 16 residues. Losses at the gene ends were 5 bases for V and 5 bases for J; bases not matched to a gene: 12. The gene calls are TRBV7-9 and TRBJ2-5; 9 positions agree with TRBD1. The sequenced sample was PBMCs. This sequence originates from a man in his forties or fifties in good health and CMV-seronegative. The CDR3 sequence is CASSPPDRGVLETQYF. CDR3 nucleotides: TGTGCCAGCAGCCCCCCGGACAGGGGAGTATTGGAGACCCAGTACTTC. Full variable domain (missing parts from reference TRBV7-9 and TRBJ2-5): DTGVSQNPRHKITKRGQNVTFRCDPISEHNRLYWYRQTLGQGPEFLTYFQNEAQLEKSRLLSDRFSAERPKGSFSTLEIQRTEQGDSAMYLCASSPPDRGVLETQYFGPGTRLLVL.